This is a list of T cell receptor beta chains from one sample in a study of blood T cell repertoires in COVID-19. The data were produced by immunoSEQ multiplex PCR, yet TCRdb's version contains in-frame clones alone and is incomplete. There are around 200,000 clones in the sample; about 89% occur only once, and roughly 3.5% lies in the top ten. The sample comprised peripheral blood. Receptors originate from a man in his 70s with acute or convalescent COVID-19. Both conserved end residues are part of each CDR3. The D gene is left open where the match is weak. Clone size is stated in some rows and not others, as once, few, many or a class when expanded.

len	j_gene	v_gene	abundance	d_gene	CDR3nt	CDR3aa
14	TRBJ1-2	TRBV6-5	.	.	TGTGCCAGCAGTTATATGGGCGGGGTCTATGGCTACACCTTC	CASSYMGGVYGYTF
14	TRBJ1-1	TRBV3-1/TRBV3-2	.	.	TGTGCCAGCAGCCAAGCGGGTGGTGGCACTGAAGCTTTCTTT	CASSQAGGGTEAFF
14	TRBJ2-3	TRBV7-9	.	.	TGTGCCAGCAGCTTAGGGGGGGACACAGATACGCAGTATTTT	CASSLGGDTDTQYF
14	TRBJ1-5	TRBV19	.	TRBD1	TGTGCCAGTAGTATACGGGACAGAAATCAGCCCCAGCATTTT	CASSIRDRNQPQHF
15	TRBJ2-3	TRBV5-1	.	TRBD2	TGCGCCAGCAGCCTTCAGGGACTAATCACAGATACGCAGTATTTT	CASSLQGLITDTQYF
17	TRBJ2-3	TRBV4-1	once	.	TGCGCCAGCAGCCAGACCGCTCCGGGATCCATCACAGATACGCAGTATTTT	CASSQTAPGSITDTQYF
15	TRBJ2-1	TRBV5-1	.	TRBD2	TGCGCCAGCAGCTTGCGGGGGGGCTATCACAATGAGCAGTTCTTC	CASSLRGGYHNEQFF
14	TRBJ2-3	TRBV6-4	.	TRBD2	TGTGCCAGCAGTATAGCGGGAGGTTCAGATACGCAGTATTTT	CASSIAGGSDTQYF
18	TRBJ2-7	TRBV11-2	.	TRBD2	TGTGCCAGCAGCCCGAGTGGGTGGCTAGCGGGCCCTACCTACGAGCAGTACTTC	CASSPSGWLAGPTYEQYF
16	TRBJ1-1	TRBV7-8	.	TRBD1	TGTGCCAGCAGCTTACCCAGACAGGGAGGGAACACTGAAGCTTTCTTT	CASSLPRQGGNTEAFF
14	TRBJ1-5	TRBV23-1	.	.	TGCGCCAGCAGACACGGACAAACGAATCAGCCCCAGCATTTT	CASRHGQTNQPQHF
15	TRBJ1-4	TRBV9	.	TRBD1	TGTGCCAGCAGCGTAGGGGGACAGGCAAATGAAAAACTGTTTTTT	CASSVGGQANEKLFF
15	TRBJ1-5	TRBV6-5	.	.	TGTGCCAGCAGTCCCGGGACATATAGCAATCAGCCCCAGCATTTT	CASSPGTYSNQPQHF
18	TRBJ1-2	TRBV25-1	.	TRBD1	TGTGCCAGCAGTGCCCCCGGGACAGGGTCCCTCGGACGCTATGGCTACACCTTC	CASSAPGTGSLGRYGYTF
12	TRBJ2-5	TRBV20-1	once	TRBD1	TGCAGTGCTAGTAGGGACAGGGGGTATCAGTACTTC	CSASRDRGYQYF
15	TRBJ1-6	TRBV6-1	.	.	TGTGCCAGCAGTGAATGGGGGGGCCTCGATTCACCCCTCCACTTT	CASSEWGGLDSPLHF
18	TRBJ1-2	TRBV28	.	TRBD1	TGTGCCAGCAGCAAAGGGGGGGGACAGGGGACCCCTCCCTATGGCTACACCTTC	CASSKGGGQGTPPYGYTF
15	TRBJ2-1	TRBV9	.	TRBD2	TGTGCCAGCAGCGACCTAGCGGGGGGGCCCAATGAGCAGTTCTTC	CASSDLAGGPNEQFF
16	TRBJ2-7	TRBV9	.	TRBD1	TGTGCCAGCAGCGTAGGTGGGACAGGGACGGACTACGAGCAGTACTTC	CASSVGGTGTDYEQYF
16	TRBJ2-3	TRBV11-2	.	.	TGTGCCAGTGCCCCACCTCTGGGGAGGCACACAGATACGCAGTATTTT	CASAPPLGRHTDTQYF
16	TRBJ2-1	TRBV7-8	once	TRBD2	TGTGCCAGCAGCTTAGGACTAGCGGGGGGGCTGGGTGAGCAGTTCTTC	CASSLGLAGGLGEQFF
15	TRBJ1-6	TRBV2	few	.	TGTGCCAGCAGGGGGGCAGGACCGTCCGGGTCACCCCTCCACTTT	CASRGAGPSGSPLHF
15	TRBJ1-6	TRBV18	.	.	TGTGCCAGCTCACCACAGAGCTCCTATAATTCACCCCTCCACTTT	CASSPQSSYNSPLHF
14	TRBJ2-3	TRBV30	.	.	TGTGCCTGTGCAGTGGGGGCGAGCACAGATACGCAGTATTTT	CACAVGASTDTQYF